The 18 T cell receptor beta chains listed next were all sequenced from one sample in a study of CD8+ T cells in alopecia areata. RNA extraction was followed by reverse transcription into cDNA, which acted as the sequencing template. Profiled with immunoSEQ multiplex PCR; TCRdb holds only in-frame clones, not every one. Of 140,000 to 150,000 clones in the sample, around three fifths were seen once. This specimen consisted of CD4+ T cells sorted from blood, obtained at week 0. These receptors all come from a human donor with alopecia areata.

This clone has more than one count but fewer than ten. The rearrangement links TRBV2 to TRBJ2-7; D gene uncertain. The CDR3 runs 12 residues. V lost 5 bases and J lost 7, with 12 bases in between. CDR1 is SNHLY, CDR2 FYNNEI, per germline. The CDR3 loop is CASSPAVREQYF. In DNA form, the CDR3 reads TGTGCCAGCAGTCCGGCCGTGAGGGAGCAGTACTTC.

V gene TRBV29-1 combines with J gene TRBJ2-5; no firm D call. The CDR3 runs 13 residues. Per germline, CDR1 SQVTM and CDR2 ANQGSEA. Trimming shortened V by 3 bases and J by 5 bases, and 13 bases separated the two germline ends. The CDR3 DNA sequence: TGCAGCGTTGAGATCCAGACATTCGAGACCCAGTACTTC. It translates to CSVEIQTFETQYF. Full variable domain (outside the CDR3, taken from reference TRBV29-1 and TRBJ2-5): SAVISQKPSRDICQRGTSLTIQCQVDSQVTMMFWYRQQPGQSLTLIATANQGSEATYESGFVIDKFPISRPNLTFSTLTVSNMSPEDSSIYLCSVEIQTFETQYFGPGTRLLVL.

This rearrangement joins TRBV27 to TRBJ1-4; 11 nucleotides line up with TRBD1. This CDR3 is 15 amino acids long. Looked up from germline, CDR1 is MNHEY and CDR2 is SMNVEV (reference sequence). The J segment lost 7 bases and the V segment lost 4 bases, leaving 5 bases of the junction unmatched. CDR3 coding DNA: TGTGCCAGCAGTTCTCCCGGGACAGGGGGTGAAAAACTGTTTTTT. This sequence encodes CASSSPGTGGEKLFF.

CDR3 nucleotides: TGTGCCTGGACTCGGGGGGGACGTCAAGAGACCCAGTACTTC. Residues: CAWTRGGRQETQYF. The rearrangement uses TRBV30 and TRBJ2-5; 8 bases are shared with TRBD2. With V trimmed by 4 bases and J by 2 bases, 6 bases remained unmatched. Germline values: CDR1 GTSNPN, CDR2 SVGIG (reference sequence). The CDR3 covers 14 residues.

The gene calls are TRBV7-9 and TRBJ2-4; no clear D. The CDR3 has 12 amino acids. V gave up 0 bases and J gave up 8 bases, with 5 bases separating them. In germline, CDR1 is SEHNR, CDR2 FQNEAQ (reference sequence). CDR3 sequence: CASSLARDIQYF. Here the CDR3 DNA reads TGTGCCAGCAGCTTAGCCCGGGACATTCAGTACTTC.

V usage is TRBV6-5 and J usage is TRBJ1-1; D remains ambiguous. V lost 6 bases and J 2 bases, leaving 13 bases between the germline ends. Germline V CDR1 and CDR2: MNHEY, SVGAGI. The CDR3 has 14 amino acids. CDR3 sequence reads: CASSRRRENTEAFF. The CDR3 nucleotides read TGTGCCAGCAGCCGCCGGAGGGAAAACACTGAAGCTTTCTTT.

This clone came up a few times. The V and J genes are TRBV11-2 and TRBJ2-5; no definite D call. Deletions cut 1 base from V and 2 bases from J, with 8 bases between. Germline V lookup: CDR1 SGHAT, CDR2 FQNNGV. The CDR3 is 14 amino acids. For the CDR3, the DNA is TGTGCCAGCAGCTTAGGGAACTCTCAAGAGACCCAGTACTTC. Translated, it gives CASSLGNSQETQYF.

This clone has a handful of counts. The chain employs TRBV7-9 and TRBJ1-1, with unresolved D. Trimming took 4 bases from V and 4 from J, leaving 13 bases between them. Germline loops: CDR1 SEHNR, CDR2 FQNEAQ (reference sequence). The CDR3 is made up of 14 amino acids. CDR3 residues: CASSSVASVTEAFF. DNA for the CDR3: TGTGCCAGCAGCTCCGTGGCCAGCGTCACTGAAGCTTTCTTT.

This chain links TRBV30 with TRBJ1-1; D gene ambiguous. Germline CDR1 reads GTSNPN; CDR2 reads SVGIG (reference sequence). This CDR3 contains 12 residues. V gave up 2 bases and J gave up 5 bases, with 9 bases separating them. The CDR3: CAWSTRRTEAFF. The CDR3, as DNA: TGTGCCTGGAGTACCAGGAGGACTGAAGCTTTCTTT.

The chain is built from TRBV29-1 and TRBJ1-1; tentatively, D is TRBD1 (5 bases). The V gene lost 7 bases and the J gene lost 2 bases, with 11 bases spanning the gap. CDR3 length equals 12 residues. Germline-derived CDR1 and CDR2 are SQVTM and ANQGSEA. The DNA for the CDR3 is TGCAGCGCCCGCAGGGCCAACACTGAAGCTTTCTTT. Its translation: CSARRANTEAFF.

This chain connects TRBV7-9 to TRBJ2-5; D ambiguous. V was pared by 9 bases and J by 5 bases, with 13 bases between. The CDR3 is made up of 12 amino acids. The germline gives CDR1 SEHNR, CDR2 FQNEAQ (reference sequence). The CDR3 reads CASGLQAETQYF. The CDR3 bases are TGTGCCAGTGGTTTGCAGGCGGAGACCCAGTACTTC.

The chain couples TRBV27 to TRBJ2-1; possible D gene TRBD2, 7 bases. The CDR3 runs to 16 residues. V was pared by 4 bases and J by 3 bases, with 16 bases between. Germline V gene lookup returns CDR1 MNHEY and CDR2 SMNVEV (reference sequence). CDR3: CASSSRRGALYNEQFF. The CDR3 nucleotides read TGTGCCAGCAGTTCCAGACGGGGGGCGCTCTACAATGAGCAGTTCTTC.

The genes are TRBV2 and TRBJ1-1; no firm D call. CDR1 is SNHLY and CDR2 is FYNNEI in the germline V gene. The CDR3 loop spans 16 amino acids. V lost 4 bases, J lost 1 base, and 16 bases lay in between. Here the CDR3 reads CASSANSRMGNTEAFF. The CDR3 nucleotides are TGTGCCAGCAGTGCAAACAGCCGGATGGGGAACACTGAAGCTTTCTTT. Full variable domain (remainder filled in from reference TRBV2 and TRBJ1-1): EPEVTQTPSHQVTQMGQEVILRCVPISNHLYFYWYRQILGQKVEFLVSFYNNEISEKSEIFDDQFSVERPDGSNFTLKIRSTKLEDSAMYFCASSANSRMGNTEAFFGQGTRLTVV.

This clone came up a few times. This chain connects TRBV5-4 to TRBJ2-7, with 8 nucleotides matching TRBD1. V shed 0 bases and J 6 bases; nucleotides not matched to a gene: 8. Germline V gene sequence: CDR1 SGHNT, CDR2 YYREEE (reference sequence). The CDR3 runs to 15 residues. Here the CDR3 DNA reads TGTGCCAGCAGCTTGGCAGGGGGCGCGATCCGCGAGCAGTACTTC. It codes for CASSLAGGAIREQYF.

This clone showed up just a few times. The chain recombines TRBV19 with TRBJ1-1; 10 bases are a match to TRBD1. Germline V gene lookup returns CDR1 LNHDA and CDR2 SQIVND (reference sequence). V dropped 5 bases and J dropped 5; count of bases not matched to a gene: 8. CDR3 length: 15 residues. The CDR3 DNA reads as TGTGCCAGTAGTCGACGGACAGGGGGTGGGACTGAAGCTTTCTTT. This translates into CASSRRTGGGTEAFF.

This clone was found a few times. The chain is built from TRBV29-1 and TRBJ1-1; D remains ambiguous. Trimming removed 7 bases at V and 3 bases at J, with 6 bases between. CDR1 is SQVTM and CDR2 is ANQGSEA in the germline V gene. This CDR3 comprises 10 residues. In nucleotides, the CDR3 is TGCAGCGACGGTTACACTGAAGCTTTCTTT. This codes for CSDGYTEAFF.

CDR3 in DNA: TGTGCCAGCAGCCGTACTAGCGGAGGCGCGGATACGCAGTATTTT. Translated: CASSRTSGGADTQYF. The chain uses TRBV7-9 and TRBJ2-3, with 8 bases lining up with TRBD2. V gave up 5 bases and J gave up 6 bases; unmatched junction bases: 10. The germline CDR1 and CDR2 sequences are SEHNR and FQNEAQ (reference sequence). The CDR3 contains 15 residues.

This clone was counted between two and nine times. This chain connects TRBV29-1 to TRBJ2-3; possibly TRBD1 or TRBD2 for D (6 bases each). Trimming pared 4 bases from V and 5 bases from J, leaving 10 bases between. This CDR3 region has 12 residues. The germline V gene has CDR1 SQVTM and CDR2 ANQGSEA. This chain's CDR3 is CSVGRGQDTQYF. The CDR3 DNA reads TGCAGCGTTGGACGGGGGCAAGATACGCAGTATTTT.